The text below deals with one T cell receptor beta chain. The source of the sample is a study of cytomegalovirus exposure and HLA in healthy donors. Trimming took 6 bases from V and 8 from J; bases not matched to a gene: 9. The length of the CDR3 is 14 residues. Per germline, CDR1 SNHLY and CDR2 FYNNEI. Profiling relied on immunoSEQ multiplex PCR, and the TCRdb table lists in-frame clones only, not all of them. The sample includes a few hundred thousand clones, 86% seen only once; the top ten take 0.83%. V and J are TRBV2 and TRBJ2-1; 8 bases line up with TRBD2. Sequenced: PBMCs. The sequence derives from a woman aged 18-29 years in good health and CMV-seronegative. This CDR3 reads CASSLLTSVDEQFF. The CDR3 bases are TGTGCCAGCAGCCTTTTGACTAGCGTGGATGAGCAGTTCTTC.